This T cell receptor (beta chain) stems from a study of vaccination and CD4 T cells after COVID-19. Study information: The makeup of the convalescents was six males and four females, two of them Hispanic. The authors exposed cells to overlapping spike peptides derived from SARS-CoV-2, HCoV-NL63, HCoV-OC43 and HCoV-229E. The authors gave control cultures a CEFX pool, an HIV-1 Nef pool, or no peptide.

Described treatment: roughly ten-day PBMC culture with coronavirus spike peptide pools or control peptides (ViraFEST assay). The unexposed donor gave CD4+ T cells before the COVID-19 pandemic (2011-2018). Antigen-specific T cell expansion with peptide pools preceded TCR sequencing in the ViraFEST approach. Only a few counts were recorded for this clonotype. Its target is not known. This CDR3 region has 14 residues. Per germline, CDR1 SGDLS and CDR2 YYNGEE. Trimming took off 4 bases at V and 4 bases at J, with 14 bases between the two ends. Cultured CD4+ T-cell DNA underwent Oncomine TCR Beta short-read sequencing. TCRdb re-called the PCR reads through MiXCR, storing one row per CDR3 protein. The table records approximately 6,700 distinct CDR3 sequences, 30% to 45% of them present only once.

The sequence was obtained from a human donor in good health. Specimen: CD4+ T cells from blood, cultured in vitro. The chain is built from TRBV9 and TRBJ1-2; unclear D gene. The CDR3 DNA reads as TGTGCCAGCAGCCCGTCTGAAGAGGTCTATGGCTACACCTTC. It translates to CASSPSEEVYGYTF.